The source of this TCR beta chain is a study of CD8 T cells in Susac syndrome. The RNA input was about 0.5 to 1 ug, and it was reverse transcribed with random hexamers. The amplification used immunoSEQ multiplex PCR on TCR beta CDR3; it spanned 54 Vbeta and 13 Jbeta. TCRdb re-called the immunoSEQ multiplex PCR reads through MiXCR, storing one row per CDR3 protein. Of about 400,000 distinct CDR3 sequences listed, approximately 85% were seen once; the top ten hold 0.12%. The CDR3 is 15 amino acids. Germline CDR1 is MNHEY and CDR2 is SMNVEV (reference sequence). Trimming removed 0 bases from V and 11 bases from J, with 20 bases in between.

The clonotype comes from a human donor with multiple sclerosis. The sample taken for sequencing was CD8+ T cells from PBMCs. This sequence joins TRBV27 and TRBJ2-7; tentatively, D is TRBD2 (5 bases). In DNA, the CDR3 is TGTGCCAGCAGTTTATCAGGGTTCGGGATGGGCCAGGAGTACTTC. Amino acids: CASSLSGFGMGQEYF.